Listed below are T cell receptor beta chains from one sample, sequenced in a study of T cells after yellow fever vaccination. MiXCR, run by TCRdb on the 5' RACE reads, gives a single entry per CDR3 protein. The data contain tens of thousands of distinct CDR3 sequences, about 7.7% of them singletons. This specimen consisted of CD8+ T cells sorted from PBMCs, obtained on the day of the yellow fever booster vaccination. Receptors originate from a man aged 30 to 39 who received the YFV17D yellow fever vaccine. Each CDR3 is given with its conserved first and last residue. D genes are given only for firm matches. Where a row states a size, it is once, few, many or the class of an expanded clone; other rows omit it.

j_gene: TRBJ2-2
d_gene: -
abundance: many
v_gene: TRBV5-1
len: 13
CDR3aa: CASSLRGPGELFF
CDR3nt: TGCGCCAGCAGCTTGAGGGGCCCCGGGGAGCTGTTTTTT

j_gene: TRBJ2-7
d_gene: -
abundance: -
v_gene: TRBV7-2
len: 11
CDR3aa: CASAVTYEQYF
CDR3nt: TGTGCCAGTGCGGTAACCTACGAGCAGTACTTC

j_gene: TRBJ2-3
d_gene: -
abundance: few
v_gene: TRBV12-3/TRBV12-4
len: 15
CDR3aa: CASRPDRWAGDTQYF
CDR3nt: TGTGCCAGCAGACCTGACAGATGGGCAGGAGATACGCAGTATTTT

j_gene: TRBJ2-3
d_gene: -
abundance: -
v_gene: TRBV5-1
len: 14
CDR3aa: CATTYGDSSDTQYF
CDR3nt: TGCGCCACCACCTACGGAGACTCGTCAGATACGCAGTATTTT

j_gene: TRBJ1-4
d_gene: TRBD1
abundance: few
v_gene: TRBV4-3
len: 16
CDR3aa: CASSQVQDRGDEKLFF
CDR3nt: TGCGCCAGCAGCCAAGTCCAAGACAGGGGGGATGAAAAACTGTTTTTT

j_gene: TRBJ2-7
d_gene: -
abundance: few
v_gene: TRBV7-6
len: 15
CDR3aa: CASSLGGGLPDEQYF
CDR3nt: TGTGCCAGCAGCTTAGGGGGAGGACTCCCGGACGAGCAGTACTTC

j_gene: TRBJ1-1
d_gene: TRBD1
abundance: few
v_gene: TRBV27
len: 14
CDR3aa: CASSQTGGNTEAFF
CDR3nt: TGTGCCAGCAGTCAGACAGGGGGGAACACTGAAGCTTTCTTT

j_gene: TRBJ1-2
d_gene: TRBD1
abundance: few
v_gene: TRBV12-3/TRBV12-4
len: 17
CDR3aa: CASSRDRENHANYGYTF
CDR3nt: TGTGCCAGCAGTCGGGACAGGGAGAATCACGCTAACTATGGCTACACCTTC

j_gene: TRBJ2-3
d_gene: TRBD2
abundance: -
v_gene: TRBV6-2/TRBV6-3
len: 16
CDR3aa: CASSYLADDRPDTQYF
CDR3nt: TGTGCCAGCAGTTACCTAGCGGACGATCGCCCAGATACGCAGTATTTT

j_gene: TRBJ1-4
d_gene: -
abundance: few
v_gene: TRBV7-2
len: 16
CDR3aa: CASSPKAPPVYEKLFF
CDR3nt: TGTGCCAGCAGCCCTAAGGCCCCGCCCGTCTATGAAAAACTGTTTTTT

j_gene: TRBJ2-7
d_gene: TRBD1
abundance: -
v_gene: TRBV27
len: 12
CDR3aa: CASQQGRGEQYF
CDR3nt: TGTGCCAGCCAACAGGGGAGAGGGGAGCAGTACTTC

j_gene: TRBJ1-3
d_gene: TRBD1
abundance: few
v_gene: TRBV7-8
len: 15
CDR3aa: CASSQWRTGKNTIYF
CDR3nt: TGTGCCAGCAGTCAGTGGAGGACAGGAAAAAACACCATATATTTT

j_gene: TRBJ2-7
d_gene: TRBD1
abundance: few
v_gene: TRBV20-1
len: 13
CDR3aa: CSARVGTDYEQYF
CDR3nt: TGCAGTGCTAGAGTGGGGACAGACTACGAGCAGTACTTC

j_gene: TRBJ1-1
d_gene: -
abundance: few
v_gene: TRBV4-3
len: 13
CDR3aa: CASSQEITYEAFF
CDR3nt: TGCGCCAGCAGCCAAGAAATCACCTATGAAGCTTTCTTT

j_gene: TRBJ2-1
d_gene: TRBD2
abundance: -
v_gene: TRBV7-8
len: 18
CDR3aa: CASSTGTSGSRGFNEQFF
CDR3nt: TGTGCCAGCAGCACCGGGACTAGCGGGAGCCGTGGTTTTAATGAGCAGTTCTTC

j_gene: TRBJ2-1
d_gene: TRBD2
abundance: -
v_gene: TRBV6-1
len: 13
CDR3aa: CATRLREPHEQFF
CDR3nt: TGTGCCACCCGCCTGCGGGAGCCCCATGAGCAGTTCTTC

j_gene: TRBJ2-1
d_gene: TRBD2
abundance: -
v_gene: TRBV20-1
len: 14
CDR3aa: CSADDPSGSFEQFF
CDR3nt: TGCAGTGCTGACGATCCTAGCGGGAGTTTTGAGCAGTTCTTC

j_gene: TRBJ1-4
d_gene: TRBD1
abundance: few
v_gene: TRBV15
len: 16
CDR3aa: CATSRTTGATNEKLFF
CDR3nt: TGTGCCACCAGCAGAACAACAGGGGCAACTAATGAAAAACTGTTTTTT

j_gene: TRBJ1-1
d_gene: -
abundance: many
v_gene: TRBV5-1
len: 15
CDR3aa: CASSLAGVMNTEAFF
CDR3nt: TGCGCCAGCAGCTTGGCCGGGGTCATGAACACTGAAGCTTTCTTT

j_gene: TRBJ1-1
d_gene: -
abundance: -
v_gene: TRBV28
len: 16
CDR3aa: CASSFFVGAGNTEAFF
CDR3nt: TGTGCCAGCAGTTTTTTCGTGGGGGCTGGAAACACTGAAGCTTTCTTT

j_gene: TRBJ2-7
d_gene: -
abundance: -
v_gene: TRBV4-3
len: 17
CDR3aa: CASSQDLPTGLTYEQYF
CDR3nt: TGCGCCAGCAGCCAAGATCTTCCGACAGGACTTACCTACGAGCAGTACTTC

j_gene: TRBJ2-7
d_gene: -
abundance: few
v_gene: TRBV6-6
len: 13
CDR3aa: CASSFSPDYEQYF
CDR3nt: TGTGCCAGCAGCTTTAGCCCTGATTACGAGCAGTACTTC

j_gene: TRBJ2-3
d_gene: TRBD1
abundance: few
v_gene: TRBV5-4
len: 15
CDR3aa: CASSADRDSDGTQYF
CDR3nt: TGTGCCAGCAGCGCCGACAGGGATTCCGATGGTACGCAGTATTTT

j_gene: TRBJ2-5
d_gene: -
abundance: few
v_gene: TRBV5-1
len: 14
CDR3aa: CASSLDRLQETQYF
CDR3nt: TGCGCCAGCAGCTTGGACAGGCTCCAAGAGACCCAGTACTTC

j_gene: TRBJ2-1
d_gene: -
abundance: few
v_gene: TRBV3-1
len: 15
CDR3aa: CASSYPGPLLNEQFF
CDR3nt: TGTGCCAGCAGCTACCCGGGACCCCTCCTCAATGAGCAGTTCTTC

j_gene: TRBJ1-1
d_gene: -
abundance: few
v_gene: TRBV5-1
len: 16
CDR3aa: CASSLGSYLMNTEAFF
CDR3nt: TGCGCCAGCAGCTTGGGGTCCTATCTGATGAACACTGAAGCTTTCTTT

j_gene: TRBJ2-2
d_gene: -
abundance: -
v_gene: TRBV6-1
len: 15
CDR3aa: CASSHQRRATGELFF
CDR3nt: TGTGCCAGCAGTCATCAAAGGAGGGCTACAGGGGAGCTGTTTTTT

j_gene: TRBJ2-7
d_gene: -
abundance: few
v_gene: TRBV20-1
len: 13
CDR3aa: CSARQGLSYEQYF
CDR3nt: TGCAGTGCTAGGCAAGGCCTCTCCTACGAGCAGTACTTC

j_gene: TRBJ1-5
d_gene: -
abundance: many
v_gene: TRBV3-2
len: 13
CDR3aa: CASSQGSNQPQHF
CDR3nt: TGTGCCAGCAGCCAGGGTAGCAATCAGCCCCAGCATTTT

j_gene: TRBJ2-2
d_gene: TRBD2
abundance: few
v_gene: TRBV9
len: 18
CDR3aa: CASSFGASGSLSTGELFF
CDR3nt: TGTGCCAGCAGCTTCGGGGCTAGCGGGAGTCTGAGCACCGGGGAGCTGTTTTTT

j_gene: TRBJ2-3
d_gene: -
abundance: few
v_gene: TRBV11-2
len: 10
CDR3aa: CASEGNTQYF
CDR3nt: TGTGCCAGCGAGGGAAATACGCAGTATTTT

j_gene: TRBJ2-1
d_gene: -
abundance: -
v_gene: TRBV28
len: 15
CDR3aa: CASRSAGPSYNEQFF
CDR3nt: TGTGCCAGCAGATCCGCCGGACCCAGCTACAATGAGCAGTTCTTC

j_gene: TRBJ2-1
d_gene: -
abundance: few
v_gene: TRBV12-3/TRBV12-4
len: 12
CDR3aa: CASSFGVHEQFF
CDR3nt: TGTGCCAGCAGTTTTGGGGTTCATGAGCAGTTCTTC

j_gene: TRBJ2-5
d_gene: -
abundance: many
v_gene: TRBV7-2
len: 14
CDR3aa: CASSLDEVPGTQYF
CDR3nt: TGTGCCAGCAGCTTAGACGAGGTGCCGGGGACCCAGTACTTC

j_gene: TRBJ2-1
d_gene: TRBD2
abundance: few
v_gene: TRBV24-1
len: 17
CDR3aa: CATSDLGTSGRSGEQFF
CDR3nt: TGTGCCACCAGTGATTTGGGGACTAGCGGGAGGAGCGGTGAGCAGTTCTTC

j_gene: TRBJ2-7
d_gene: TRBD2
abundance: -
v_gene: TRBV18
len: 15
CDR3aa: CASSPPSGRTYEQYF
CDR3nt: TGTGCCAGCTCACCACCTAGCGGGAGGACCTACGAGCAGTACTTC

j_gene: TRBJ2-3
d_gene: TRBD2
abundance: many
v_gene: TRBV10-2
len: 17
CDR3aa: CASRNPNSGSQADTQYF
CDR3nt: TGCGCCAGCAGAAACCCCAATAGCGGGAGTCAAGCAGATACGCAGTATTTT

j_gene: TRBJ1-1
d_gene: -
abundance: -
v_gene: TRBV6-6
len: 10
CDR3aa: CAAGVSEAFF
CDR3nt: TGTGCCGCGGGCGTAAGTGAAGCTTTCTTT

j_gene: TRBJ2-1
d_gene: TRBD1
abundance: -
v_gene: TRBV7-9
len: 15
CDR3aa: CASSQEDRGRNEQFF
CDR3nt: TGTGCCAGCAGCCAGGAGGACAGGGGAAGAAATGAGCAGTTCTTC

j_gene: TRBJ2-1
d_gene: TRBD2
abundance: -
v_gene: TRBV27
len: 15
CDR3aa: CASSLLAGVDNEQFF
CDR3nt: TGTGCCAGCAGTTTGCTAGCGGGAGTTGACAATGAGCAGTTCTTC

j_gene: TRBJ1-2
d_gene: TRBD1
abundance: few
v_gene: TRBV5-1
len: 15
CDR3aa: CASSSNRGAAYGYTF
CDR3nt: TGCGCCAGCAGCAGTAACAGGGGCGCCGCTTATGGCTACACCTTC

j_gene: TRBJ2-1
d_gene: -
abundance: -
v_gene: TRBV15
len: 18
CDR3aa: CATSRVGASGGNYNEQFF
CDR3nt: TGTGCCACCAGCAGAGTTGGGGCCAGCGGAGGGAACTACAATGAGCAGTTCTTC

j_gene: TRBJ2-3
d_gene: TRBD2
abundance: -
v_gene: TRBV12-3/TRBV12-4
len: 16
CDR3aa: CASSAPGTSRADTQYF
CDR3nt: TGTGCCAGCAGTGCACCCGGGACTAGCAGAGCGGATACGCAGTATTTT

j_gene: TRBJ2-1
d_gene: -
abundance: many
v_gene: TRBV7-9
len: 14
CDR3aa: CASSLAGGPDGQFF
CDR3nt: TGTGCCAGCAGCTTAGCCGGAGGTCCTGACGGGCAGTTCTTC